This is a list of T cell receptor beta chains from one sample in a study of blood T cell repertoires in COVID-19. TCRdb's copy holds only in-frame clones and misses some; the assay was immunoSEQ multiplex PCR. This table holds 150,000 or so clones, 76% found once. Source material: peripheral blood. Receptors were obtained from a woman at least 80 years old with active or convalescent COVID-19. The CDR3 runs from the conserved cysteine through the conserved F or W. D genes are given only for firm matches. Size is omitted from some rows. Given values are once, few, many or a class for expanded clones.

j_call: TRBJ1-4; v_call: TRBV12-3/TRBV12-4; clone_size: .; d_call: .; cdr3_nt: TGTGCCAGCAGTTCGCAGCAGGTTGGGAAACTGTTTTTT; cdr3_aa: CASSSQQVGKLFF
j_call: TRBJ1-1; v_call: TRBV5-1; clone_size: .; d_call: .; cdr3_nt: TGCGCCAGCAGCAAGACAGGCAAGAGCACTGAAGCTTTCTTT; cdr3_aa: CASSKTGKSTEAFF
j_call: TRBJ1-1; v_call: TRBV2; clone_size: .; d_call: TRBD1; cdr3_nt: TGTGCCAGCAGAGACCCTGAGGACAGGGGTTCCTCTGAAGCTTTCTTT; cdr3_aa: CASRDPEDRGSSEAFF
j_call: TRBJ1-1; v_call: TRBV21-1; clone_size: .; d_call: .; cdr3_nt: TGTGCCAGCAGCAAAGTCCCCGGGACAGAAAACACTGAAGCTTTCTTT; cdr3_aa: CASSKVPGTENTEAFF
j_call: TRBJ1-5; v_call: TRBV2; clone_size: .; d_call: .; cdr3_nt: TGTGCCAGCAGTGAAAGGGGCAGGTCTTATAATCAGCCCCAGCATTTT; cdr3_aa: CASSERGRSYNQPQHF
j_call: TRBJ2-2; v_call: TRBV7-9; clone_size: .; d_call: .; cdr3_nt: TGTGCCAGCAGCCCCCCCGGGATTCAGAACACCGGGGAGCTGTTTTTT; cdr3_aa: CASSPPGIQNTGELFF
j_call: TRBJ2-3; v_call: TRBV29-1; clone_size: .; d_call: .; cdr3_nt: TGCAGCCCCGTATTGGCGGGACATACGCAGTATTTT; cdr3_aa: CSPVLAGHTQYF
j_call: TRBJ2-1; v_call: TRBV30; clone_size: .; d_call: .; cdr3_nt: TGTGCCTGGAGTCTCCGTGAGCAGTTCTTC; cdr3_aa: CAWSLREQFF
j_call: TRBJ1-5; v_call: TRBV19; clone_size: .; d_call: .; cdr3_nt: TGTGCCAGTAGTATCGGGGGGATCGAGCATCAGCCCCAGCATTTT; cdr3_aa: CASSIGGIEHQPQHF
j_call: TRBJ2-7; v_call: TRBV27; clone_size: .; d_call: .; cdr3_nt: TGTGCCAGCAGTTTTAACAGGGCTCTCTACGAGCAGTACTTC; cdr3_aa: CASSFNRALYEQYF
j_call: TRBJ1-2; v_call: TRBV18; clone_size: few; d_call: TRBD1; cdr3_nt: TGTGCCAGCTCACCACCGGGGACAGGGGGCAATGGCTACACCTTC; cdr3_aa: CASSPPGTGGNGYTF
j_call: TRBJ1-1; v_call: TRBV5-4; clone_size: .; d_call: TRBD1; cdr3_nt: TGTGCCAGCAGCCCCGGGGGGGACAGGGGGCTGGTGAACACTGAAGCTTTCTTT; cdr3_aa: CASSPGGDRGLVNTEAFF
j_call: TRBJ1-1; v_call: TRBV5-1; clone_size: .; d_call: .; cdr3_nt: TGCGCCAGCAGCTTGTTTGGCGGCTACGCTGAAGCTTTCTTT; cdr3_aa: CASSLFGGYAEAFF
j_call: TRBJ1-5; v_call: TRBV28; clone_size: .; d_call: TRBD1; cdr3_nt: TGTGCCAGCCGACAGGGGGCTATCAATCAGCCCCAGCATTTT; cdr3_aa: CASRQGAINQPQHF
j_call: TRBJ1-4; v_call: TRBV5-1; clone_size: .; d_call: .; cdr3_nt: TGCGCCAGCAGGACAGAGGACGAAAAACTGTTTTTT; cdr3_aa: CASRTEDEKLFF
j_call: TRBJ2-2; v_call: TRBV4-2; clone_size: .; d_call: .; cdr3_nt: TGTGCCAGCAGCCAACTATCAGCGCCGAACACCGGGGAGCTGTTTTTT; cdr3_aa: CASSQLSAPNTGELFF
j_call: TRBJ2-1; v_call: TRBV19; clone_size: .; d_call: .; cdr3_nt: TGTGCCAGTAGGATAGCATCTAACTACAATGAGCAGTTCTTC; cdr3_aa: CASRIASNYNEQFF
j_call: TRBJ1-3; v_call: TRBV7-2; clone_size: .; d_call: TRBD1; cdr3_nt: TGTGCCAGCAGCTTAGCGACAGGGCTCTCTGGAAACACCATATATTTT; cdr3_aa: CASSLATGLSGNTIYF
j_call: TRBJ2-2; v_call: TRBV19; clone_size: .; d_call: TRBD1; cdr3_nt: TGTGCCAGTAGCCTGTGGGGACAGGGAGCCGCCGGGGAGCTGTTTTTT; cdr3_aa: CASSLWGQGAAGELFF
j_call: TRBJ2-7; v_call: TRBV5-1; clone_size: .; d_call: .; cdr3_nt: TGCGCCAGCAGCTCCCTCCGGGGGTATTCCTACGAGCAGTACTTC; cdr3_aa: CASSSLRGYSYEQYF
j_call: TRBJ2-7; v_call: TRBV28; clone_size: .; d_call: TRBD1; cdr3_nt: TGTGCCAGCAGTCTAACCGGCCGGACAGGGACGAACGAGCAGTACTTC; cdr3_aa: CASSLTGRTGTNEQYF
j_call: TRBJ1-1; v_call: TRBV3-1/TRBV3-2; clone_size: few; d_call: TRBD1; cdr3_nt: TGTGCCAGCAGCCCGACGGACAGGGGGTTTAACACTGAAGCTTTCTTT; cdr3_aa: CASSPTDRGFNTEAFF
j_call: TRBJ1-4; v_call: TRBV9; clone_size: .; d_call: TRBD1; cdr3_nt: TGTGCCAGCAGCGTATCTCCGGGGACAGGCCCTAATGAAAAACTGTTTTTT; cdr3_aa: CASSVSPGTGPNEKLFF
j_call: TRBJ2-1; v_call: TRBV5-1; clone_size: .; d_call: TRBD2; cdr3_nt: TGCGCCAGCAGCTACAGACTAGCGGGGGACAATGAGCAGTTCTTC; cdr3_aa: CASSYRLAGDNEQFF